This T cell receptor beta chain was documented in a study of blood T cells in healthy people across ages. A second PCR, run for about 7 to 11 cycles, used a sample-barcoded 5' primer plus a J-beta primer mix. Each CDR3 protein gets one entry after TCRdb re-called the 5' RACE reads with MiXCR. The sample has about 760,000 distinct CDR3 sequences; approximately 25% are singletons. Trimming left V 1 base short and J 2 bases short, with 9 bases between. Per the germline V gene, CDR1 is SGHTA and CDR2 is FQGNSA. This CDR3 is built from 16 residues. This same sample was also taken into another study, of T cells of mothers and their children. From that paper: In related and unrelated pairs alike, thymic selection shapes TCR recombination output, with inherited differences minor.

This clonotype originated in a boy younger than 18 in good health. V is TRBV7-2 and J is TRBJ2-6; tentative D call: TRBD2 (5 bases). Specimen: blood. CDR3 in amino acids: CASSLERGTGANVLTF. The DNA of the CDR3 is TGTGCCAGCAGCTTAGAACGGGGTACTGGGGCCAACGTCCTGACTTTC. Complete variable domain (other parts from reference TRBV7-2 and TRBJ2-6): GAGVSQSPSNKVTEKGKDVELRCDPISGHTALYWYRQSLGQGLEFLIYFQGNSAPDKSGLPSDRFSAERTGGSVSTLTIQRTQQEDSAVYLCASSLERGTGANVLTFGAGSRLTVL.